This TCR beta chain comes out of a study of beta chain features in type 1 diabetes. Remarks on this clone: Its specificity is not known.

Broader study findings: In comparison with healthy donors, patients had naive, central memory and Treg TCRB repertoires that appeared more similar. A moderate, significant TCRB CDR3 shortening appeared in type 1 diabetes across four CD4+ subsets.

Expressed TCRB transcripts were sequenced after all isolated RNA was converted to cDNA. Measured with immunoSEQ multiplex PCR; TCRdb has only the in-frame clones, and not every one. The data show a few hundred thousand clones, around 12% seen once. Researchers reported sorting CD4+ naive, central memory, regulatory and stem cell-like memory cells via CD45RO/CCR7/CD25/CD127/CD95/CD27. The CDR3 extends over 15 amino acids. The trim removed 5 bases at V and 2 bases at J, leaving 7 bases unmatched. Germline loops: CDR1 SGHKS, CDR2 YYEKEE (reference sequence). The chain uses TRBV5-5 and TRBJ2-1, with TRBD2 matching over 7 bases. Sample: naive CD4+ T cells from blood. This clonotype was sampled from a man in his late teens or twenties in good health. The CDR3 DNA is TGTGCCAGCAGATTACTAGCGTCCCCCTACAATGAGCAGTTCTTC. This sequence encodes CASRLLASPYNEQFF.